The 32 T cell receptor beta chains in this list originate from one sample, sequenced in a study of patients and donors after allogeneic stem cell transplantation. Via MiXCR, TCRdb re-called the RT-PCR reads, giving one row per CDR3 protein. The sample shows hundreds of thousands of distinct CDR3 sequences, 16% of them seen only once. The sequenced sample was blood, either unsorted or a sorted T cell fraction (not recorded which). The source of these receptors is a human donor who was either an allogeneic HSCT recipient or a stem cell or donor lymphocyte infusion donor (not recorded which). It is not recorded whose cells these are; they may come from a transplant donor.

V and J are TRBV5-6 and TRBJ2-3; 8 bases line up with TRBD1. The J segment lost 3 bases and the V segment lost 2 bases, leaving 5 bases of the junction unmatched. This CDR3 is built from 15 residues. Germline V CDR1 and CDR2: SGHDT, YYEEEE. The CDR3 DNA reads TGTGCCAGCAGCTTCCCAGGGGGCAAGACAGATACGCAGTATTTT. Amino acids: CASSFPGGKTDTQYF.

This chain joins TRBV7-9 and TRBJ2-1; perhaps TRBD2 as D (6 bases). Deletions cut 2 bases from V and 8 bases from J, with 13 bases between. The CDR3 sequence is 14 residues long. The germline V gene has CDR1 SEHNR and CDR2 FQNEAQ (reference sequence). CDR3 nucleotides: TGTGCCAGCAGCTTATCCGGGAGTTTATATGAGCAGTTCTTC. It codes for CASSLSGSLYEQFF. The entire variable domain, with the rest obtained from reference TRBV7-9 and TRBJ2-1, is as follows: DTGVSQNPRHKITKRGQNVTFRCDPISEHNRLYWYRQTLGQGPEFLTYFQNEAQLEKSRLLSDRFSAERPKGSFSTLEIQRTEQGDSAMYLCASSLSGSLYEQFFGPGTRLTVL.

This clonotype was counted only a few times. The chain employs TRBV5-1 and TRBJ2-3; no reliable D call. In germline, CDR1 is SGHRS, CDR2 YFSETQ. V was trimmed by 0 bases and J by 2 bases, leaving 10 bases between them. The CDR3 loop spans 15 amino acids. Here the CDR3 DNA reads TGCGCCAGCAGCTTGGCTCGGGTCGTCACAGATACGCAGTATTTT. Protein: CASSLARVVTDTQYF.

In nucleotides, the CDR3 is TGTGCCAGCTCACCTCCCTCCCTGTCTGGGAGAGAGACCCAGTACTTC. Its translation: CASSPPSLSGRETQYF. The chain couples TRBV18 to TRBJ2-5, with D maybe TRBD2 (5 bases). From germline, CDR1 is KGHSH and CDR2 LQKENI. The V end was cut by 3 bases, the J end by 4 bases, with 18 bases between. The CDR3 totals 16 residues. The whole variable domain, remainder taken from reference TRBV18 and TRBJ2-5, is NAGVMQNPRHLVRRRGQEARLRCSPMKGHSHVYWYRQLPEEGLKFMVYLQKENIIDESGMPKERFSAEFPKEGPSILRIQQVVRGDSAAYFCASSPPSLSGRETQYFGPGTRLLVL.

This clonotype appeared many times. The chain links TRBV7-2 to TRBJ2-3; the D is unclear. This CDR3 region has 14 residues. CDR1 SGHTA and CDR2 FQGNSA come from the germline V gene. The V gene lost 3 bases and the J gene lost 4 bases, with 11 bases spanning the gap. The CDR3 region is CASSFRTKADTQYF. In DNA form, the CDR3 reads TGTGCCAGCAGCTTCCGGACGAAGGCAGATACGCAGTATTTT.

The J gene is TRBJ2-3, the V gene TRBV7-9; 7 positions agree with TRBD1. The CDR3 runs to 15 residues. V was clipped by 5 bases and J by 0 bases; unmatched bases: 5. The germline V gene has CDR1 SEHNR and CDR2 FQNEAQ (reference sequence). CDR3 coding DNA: TGTGCCAGCAGCGCCCGGGACAGAAGCACAGATACGCAGTATTTT. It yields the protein CASSARDRSTDTQYF.

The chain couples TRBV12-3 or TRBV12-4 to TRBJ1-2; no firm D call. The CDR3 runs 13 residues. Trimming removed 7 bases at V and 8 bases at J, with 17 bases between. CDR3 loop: CASTKHAGWGYTF. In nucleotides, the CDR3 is TGTGCCAGCACGAAACACGCCGGCTGGGGCTACACCTTC.

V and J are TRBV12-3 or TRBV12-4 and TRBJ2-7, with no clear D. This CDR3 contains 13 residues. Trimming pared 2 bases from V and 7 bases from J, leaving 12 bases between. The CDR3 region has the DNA TGTGCCAGCAGTTTAAGGGCCGATACAGAGCAGTACTTC. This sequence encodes CASSLRADTEQYF.

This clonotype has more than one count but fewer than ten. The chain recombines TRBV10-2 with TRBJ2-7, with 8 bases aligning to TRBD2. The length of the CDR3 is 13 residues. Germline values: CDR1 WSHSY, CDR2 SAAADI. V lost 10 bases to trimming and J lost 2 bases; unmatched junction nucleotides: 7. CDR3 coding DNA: TGCGCCACCTCTAGCGGGCGAGCCTACGAGCAGTACTTC. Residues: CATSSGRAYEQYF.

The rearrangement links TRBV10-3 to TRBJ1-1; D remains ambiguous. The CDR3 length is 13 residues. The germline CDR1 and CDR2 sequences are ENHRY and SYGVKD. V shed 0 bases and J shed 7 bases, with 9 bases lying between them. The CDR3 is CAISESTTHEAFF. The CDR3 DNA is TGTGCCATCAGTGAGTCCACGACCCATGAAGCTTTCTTT.

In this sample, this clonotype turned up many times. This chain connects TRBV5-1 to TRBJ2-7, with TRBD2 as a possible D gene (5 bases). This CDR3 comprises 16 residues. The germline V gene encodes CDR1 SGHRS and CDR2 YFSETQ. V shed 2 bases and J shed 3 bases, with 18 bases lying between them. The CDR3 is CASSFSRGVYLYEQYF. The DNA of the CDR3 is TGCGCCAGCAGCTTTTCACGGGGAGTTTATCTCTACGAGCAGTACTTC.

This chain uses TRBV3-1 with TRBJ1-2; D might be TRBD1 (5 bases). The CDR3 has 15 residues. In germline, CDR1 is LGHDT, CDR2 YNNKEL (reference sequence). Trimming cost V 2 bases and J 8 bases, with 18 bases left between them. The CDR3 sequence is CASSQTQGATGGYTF. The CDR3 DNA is TGTGCCAGCAGCCAAACGCAAGGGGCTACCGGGGGCTACACCTTC.

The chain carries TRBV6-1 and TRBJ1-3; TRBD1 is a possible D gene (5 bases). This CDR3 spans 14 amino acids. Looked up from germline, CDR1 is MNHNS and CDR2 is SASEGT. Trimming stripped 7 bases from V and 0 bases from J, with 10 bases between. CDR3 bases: TGTGCCAGCACTTGGGACCGCTCTGGAAACACCATATATTTT. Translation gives CASTWDRSGNTIYF.

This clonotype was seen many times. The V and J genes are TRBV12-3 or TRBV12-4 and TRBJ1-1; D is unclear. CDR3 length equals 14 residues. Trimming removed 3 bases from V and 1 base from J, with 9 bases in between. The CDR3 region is CASSLKATNTEAFF. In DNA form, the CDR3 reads TGTGCCAGCAGTTTGAAGGCGACGAACACTGAAGCTTTCTTT.

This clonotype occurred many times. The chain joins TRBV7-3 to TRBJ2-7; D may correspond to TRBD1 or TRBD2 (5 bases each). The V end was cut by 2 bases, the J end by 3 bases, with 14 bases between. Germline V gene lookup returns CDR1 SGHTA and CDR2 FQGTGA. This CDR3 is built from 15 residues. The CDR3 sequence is CASSLDGTGFYEQYF. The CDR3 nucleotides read TGTGCCAGCAGCTTAGATGGGACGGGATTCTACGAGCAGTACTTC.

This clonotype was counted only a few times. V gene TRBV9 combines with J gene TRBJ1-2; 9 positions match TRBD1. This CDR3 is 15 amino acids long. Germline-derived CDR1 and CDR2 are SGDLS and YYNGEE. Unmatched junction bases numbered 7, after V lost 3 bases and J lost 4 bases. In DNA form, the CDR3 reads TGTGCCAGCAGCGCGAGAGGGACAGGGCCCTATGGCTACACCTTC. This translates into CASSARGTGPYGYTF.

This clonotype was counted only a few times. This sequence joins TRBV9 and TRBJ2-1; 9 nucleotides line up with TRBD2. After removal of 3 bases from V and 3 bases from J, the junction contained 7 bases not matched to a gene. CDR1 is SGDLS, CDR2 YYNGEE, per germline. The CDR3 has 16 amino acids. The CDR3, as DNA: TGTGCCAGCAGCGGGGCCCTAGCGGGAAGCTACAATGAGCAGTTCTTC. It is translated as CASSGALAGSYNEQFF.

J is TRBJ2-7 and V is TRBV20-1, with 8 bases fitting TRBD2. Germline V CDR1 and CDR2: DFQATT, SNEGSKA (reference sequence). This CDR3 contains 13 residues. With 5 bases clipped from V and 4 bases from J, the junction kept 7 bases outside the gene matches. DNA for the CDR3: TGCAGTGCTTCACTAGCGGCCTCTTACGAGCAGTACTTC. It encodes CSASLAASYEQYF.

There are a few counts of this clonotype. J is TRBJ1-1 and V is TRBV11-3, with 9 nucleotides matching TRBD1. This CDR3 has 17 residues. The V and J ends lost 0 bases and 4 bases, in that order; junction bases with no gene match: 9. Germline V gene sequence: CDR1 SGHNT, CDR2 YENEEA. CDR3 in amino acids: CASSLEGPGQGITEAFF. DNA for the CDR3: TGTGCCAGCAGCTTAGAGGGGCCGGGACAGGGTATCACTGAAGCTTTCTTT.

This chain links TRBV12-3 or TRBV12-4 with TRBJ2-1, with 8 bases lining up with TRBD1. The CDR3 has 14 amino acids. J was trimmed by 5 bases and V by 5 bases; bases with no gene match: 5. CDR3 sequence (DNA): TGTGCCAGCAGTCTCCTACAGGGGGACAATGAGCAGTTCTTC. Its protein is CASSLLQGDNEQFF.

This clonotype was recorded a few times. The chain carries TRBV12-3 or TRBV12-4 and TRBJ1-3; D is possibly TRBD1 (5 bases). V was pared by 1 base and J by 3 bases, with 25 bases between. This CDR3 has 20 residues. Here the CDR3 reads CASSLVGPEFSQLLGNTIYF. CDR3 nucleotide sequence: TGTGCCAGCAGTTTAGTGGGACCTGAATTTTCCCAACTTCTTGGAAACACCATATATTTT.

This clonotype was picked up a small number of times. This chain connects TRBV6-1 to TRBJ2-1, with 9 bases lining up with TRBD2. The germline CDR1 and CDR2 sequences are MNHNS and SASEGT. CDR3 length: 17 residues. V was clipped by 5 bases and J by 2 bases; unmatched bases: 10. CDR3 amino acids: CASSTAGGPSTYNEQFF. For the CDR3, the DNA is TGTGCCAGCAGTACTGCGGGAGGGCCCTCGACCTACAATGAGCAGTTCTTC.

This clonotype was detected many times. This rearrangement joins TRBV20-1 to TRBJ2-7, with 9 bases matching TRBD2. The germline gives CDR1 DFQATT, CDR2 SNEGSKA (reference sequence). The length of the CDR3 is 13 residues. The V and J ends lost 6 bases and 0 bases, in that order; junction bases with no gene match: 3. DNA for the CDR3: TGCAGTGCAGGACTAGCGTTCTCCTACGAGCAGTACTTC. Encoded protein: CSAGLAFSYEQYF.

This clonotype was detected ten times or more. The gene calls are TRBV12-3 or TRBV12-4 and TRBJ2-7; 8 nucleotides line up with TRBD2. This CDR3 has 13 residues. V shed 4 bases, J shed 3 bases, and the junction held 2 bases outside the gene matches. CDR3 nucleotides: TGTGCCAGCAGTTCCGGGACTAGCTACGAGCAGTACTTC. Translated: CASSSGTSYEQYF.

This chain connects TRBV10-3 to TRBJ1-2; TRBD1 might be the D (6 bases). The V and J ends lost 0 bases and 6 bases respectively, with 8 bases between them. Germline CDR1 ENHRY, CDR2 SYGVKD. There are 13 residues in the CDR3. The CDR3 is CAISESGHHGYTF. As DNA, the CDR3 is TGTGCCATCAGTGAGTCGGGACATCATGGCTACACCTTC.

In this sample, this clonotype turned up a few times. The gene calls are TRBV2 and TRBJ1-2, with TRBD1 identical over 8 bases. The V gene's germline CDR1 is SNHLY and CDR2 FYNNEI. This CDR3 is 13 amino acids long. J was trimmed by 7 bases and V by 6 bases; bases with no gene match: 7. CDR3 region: CASSAPGGRGYTF. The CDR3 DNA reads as TGTGCCAGCAGCGCACCAGGGGGCCGTGGCTACACCTTC. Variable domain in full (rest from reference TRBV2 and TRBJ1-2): EPEVTQTPSHQVTQMGQEVILRCVPISNHLYFYWYRQILGQKVEFLVSFYNNEISEKSEIFDDQFSVERPDGSNFTLKIRSTKLEDSAMYFCASSAPGGRGYTFGSGTRLTVV.

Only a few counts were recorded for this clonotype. The CDR3 region is CSARSSRGTYEQYF. The CDR3 nucleotides are TGCAGTGCTAGATCGTCTAGAGGGACCTACGAGCAGTACTTC. The chain employs TRBV20-1 and TRBJ2-7; TRBD2 is a possible D gene (5 bases). Germline V CDR1 and CDR2: DFQATT, SNEGSKA (reference sequence). Trimming pared 2 bases from V and 2 bases from J, leaving 13 bases between. The CDR3 is 14 amino acids.

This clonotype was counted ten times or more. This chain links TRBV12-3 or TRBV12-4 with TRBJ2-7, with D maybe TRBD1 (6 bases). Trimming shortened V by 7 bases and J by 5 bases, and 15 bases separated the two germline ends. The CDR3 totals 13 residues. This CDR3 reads CASTQDRYDEQYF. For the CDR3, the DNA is TGTGCCAGCACCCAGGACAGATACGACGAGCAGTACTTC.

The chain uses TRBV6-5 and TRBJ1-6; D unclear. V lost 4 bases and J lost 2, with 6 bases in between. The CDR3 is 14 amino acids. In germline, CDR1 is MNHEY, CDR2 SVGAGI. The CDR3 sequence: CASSLKAYNSPLHF. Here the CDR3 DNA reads TGTGCCAGCAGTTTAAAGGCCTATAATTCACCCCTCCACTTT.

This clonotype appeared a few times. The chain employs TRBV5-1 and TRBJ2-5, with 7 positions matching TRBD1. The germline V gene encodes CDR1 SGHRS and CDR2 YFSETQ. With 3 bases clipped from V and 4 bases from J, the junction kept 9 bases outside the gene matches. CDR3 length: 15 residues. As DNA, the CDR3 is TGCGCCAGCAGCTCAAGACAGGGTACGGGAGAGACCCAGTACTTC. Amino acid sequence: CASSSRQGTGETQYF. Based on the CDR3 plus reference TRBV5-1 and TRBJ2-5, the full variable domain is KAGVTQTPRYLIKTRGQQVTLSCSPISGHRSVSWYQQTPGQGLQFLFEYFSETQRNKGNFPGRFSGRQFSNSRSEMNVSTLELGDSALYLCASSSRQGTGETQYFGPGTRLLVL.

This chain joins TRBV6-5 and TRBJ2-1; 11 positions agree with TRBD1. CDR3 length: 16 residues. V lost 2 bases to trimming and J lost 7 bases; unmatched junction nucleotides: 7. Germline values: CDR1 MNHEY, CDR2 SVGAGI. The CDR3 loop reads CASSYAWTGGRNEQFF. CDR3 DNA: TGTGCCAGCAGTTACGCTTGGACAGGGGGCCGGAATGAGCAGTTCTTC.

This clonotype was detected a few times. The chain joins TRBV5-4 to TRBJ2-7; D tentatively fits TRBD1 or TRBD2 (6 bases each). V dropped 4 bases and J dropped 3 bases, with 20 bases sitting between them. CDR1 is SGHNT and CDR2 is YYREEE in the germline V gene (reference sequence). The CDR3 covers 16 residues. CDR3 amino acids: CASSPSRVGGLYEQYF. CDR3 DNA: TGTGCCAGCAGCCCCAGCAGAGTCGGGGGCCTCTACGAGCAGTACTTC. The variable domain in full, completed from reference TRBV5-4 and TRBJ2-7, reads ETGVTQSPTHLIKTRGQQVTLRCSSQSGHNTVSWYQQALGQGPQFIFQYYREEENGRGNFPPRFSGLQFPNYSSELNVNALELDDSALYLCASSPSRVGGLYEQYFGPGTRLTVT.